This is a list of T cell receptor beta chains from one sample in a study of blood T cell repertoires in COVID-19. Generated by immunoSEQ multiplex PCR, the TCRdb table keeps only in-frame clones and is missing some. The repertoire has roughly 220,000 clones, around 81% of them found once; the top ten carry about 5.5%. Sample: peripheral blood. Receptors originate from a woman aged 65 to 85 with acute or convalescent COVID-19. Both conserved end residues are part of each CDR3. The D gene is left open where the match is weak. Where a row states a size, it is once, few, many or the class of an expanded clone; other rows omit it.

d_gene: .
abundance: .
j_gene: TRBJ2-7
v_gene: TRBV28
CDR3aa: CASSLWLRASYEQYF
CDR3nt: TGTGCCAGCAGTTTATGGTTGCGGGCCTCCTACGAGCAGTACTTC

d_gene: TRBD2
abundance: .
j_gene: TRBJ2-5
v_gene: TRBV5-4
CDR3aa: CASSLEASGAKETQYF
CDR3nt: TGTGCCAGCAGCTTGGAGGCTAGCGGGGCTAAAGAGACCCAGTACTTC

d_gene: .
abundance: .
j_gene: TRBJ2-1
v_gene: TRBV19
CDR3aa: CASMPGGYSYNEQFF
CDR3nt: TGTGCCAGTATGCCAGGAGGTTACTCCTACAATGAGCAGTTCTTC

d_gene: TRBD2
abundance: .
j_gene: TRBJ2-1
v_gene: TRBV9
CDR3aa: CASSTLQTTTSRVGEQFF
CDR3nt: TGTGCCAGCAGCACACTTCAAACGACGACTAGCAGGGTAGGTGAGCAGTTCTTC

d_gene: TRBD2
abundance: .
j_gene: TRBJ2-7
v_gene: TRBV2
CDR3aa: CASSDGLAGDRFGEQYF
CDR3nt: TGTGCCAGCAGTGATGGGCTAGCGGGAGACCGCTTTGGAGAGCAGTACTTC

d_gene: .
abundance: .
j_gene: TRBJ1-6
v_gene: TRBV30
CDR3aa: CAWSRDINSPLHF
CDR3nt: TGTGCCTGGAGTAGAGACATTAATTCACCCCTCCACTTT

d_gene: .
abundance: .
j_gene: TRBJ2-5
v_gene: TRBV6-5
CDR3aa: CASMGRSQETQYF
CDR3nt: TGTGCCAGCATGGGGCGCAGCCAAGAGACCCAGTACTTC

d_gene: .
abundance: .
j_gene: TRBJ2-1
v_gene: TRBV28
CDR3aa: CASSDTGRGTNEQFF
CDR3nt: TGTGCCAGCAGTGATACAGGGAGGGGCACGAATGAGCAGTTCTTC

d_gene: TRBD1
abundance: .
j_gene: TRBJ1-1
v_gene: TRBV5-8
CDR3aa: CASTRIGQAVNTEAFF
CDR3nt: TGTGCCAGCACCCGCATAGGACAGGCGGTGAACACTGAAGCTTTCTTT

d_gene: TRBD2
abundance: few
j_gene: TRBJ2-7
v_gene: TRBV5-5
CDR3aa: CASSFQLAGTYEQYF
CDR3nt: TGTGCCAGCAGCTTTCAGCTAGCGGGAACCTACGAGCAGTACTTC

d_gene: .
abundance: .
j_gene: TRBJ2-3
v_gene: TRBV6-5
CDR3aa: CASTEGTSRDTQYF
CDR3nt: TGTGCCAGCACCGAGGGCACATCTAGGGATACGCAGTATTTT

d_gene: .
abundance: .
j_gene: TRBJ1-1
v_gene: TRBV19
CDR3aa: CASSMEGPIAEAFF
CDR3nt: TGTGCCAGTAGTATGGAGGGGCCCATCGCTGAAGCTTTCTTT

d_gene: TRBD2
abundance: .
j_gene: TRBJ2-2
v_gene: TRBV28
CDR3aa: CASSFSGINTGELFF
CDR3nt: TGTGCCAGCAGTTTTAGCGGGATTAACACCGGGGAGCTGTTTTTT

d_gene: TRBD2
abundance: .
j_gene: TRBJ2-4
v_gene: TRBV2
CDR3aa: CASGGGPSGDIQYF
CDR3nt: TGTGCCAGCGGGGGGGGCCCTAGCGGGGACATTCAGTACTTC

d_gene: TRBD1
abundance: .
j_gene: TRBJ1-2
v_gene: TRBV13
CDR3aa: CATGQGYGYTF
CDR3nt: TGTGCCACCGGACAGGGCTATGGCTACACCTTC